This entry lists 5 T cell receptor beta chains sequenced from one sample in a study of T-cell memory formation after mild COVID-19. TCRdb analysed the 5' RACE reads with MiXCR anew, one entry per CDR3 protein. The table has over 350,000 distinct CDR3 sequences, about a sixth seen once. Sequencing input: PBMCs or a T cell subset sorted from them (not recorded which). All receptors come from a man aged 18 to 29 who had mild COVID-19 (a few samples of this study predate the infection). Cell type and time point are not known.

This clonotype occurred many times. The chain joins TRBV7-9 to TRBJ2-7; 11 bases are a match to TRBD2. CDR3 length: 16 residues. Germline lookup yields CDR1 SEHNR and CDR2 FQNEAQ (reference sequence). After removal of 5 bases from V and 2 bases from J, the junction contained 8 bases not matched to a gene. The CDR3 nucleotides are TGTGCCAGCAGCCCTAGCGGGGGGCTCACAGCCTACGAGCAGTACTTC. Amino acids: CASSPSGGLTAYEQYF.

The chain carries TRBV5-1 and TRBJ2-5; 11 bases map to TRBD1. V was pared by 4 bases and J by 5 bases, with 7 bases of the junction left unmatched. CDR1 is SGHRS and CDR2 is YFSETQ in the germline V gene. The CDR3 runs to 15 residues. The CDR3 nucleotides are TGCGCCAGCAGCCTGACGGACAGGGGGCTGGAGACCCAGTACTTC. Its translation: CASSLTDRGLETQYF. Combining the CDR3 with reference TRBV5-1 and TRBJ2-5 gives the whole variable domain KAGVTQTPRYLIKTRGQQVTLSCSPISGHRSVSWYQQTPGQGLQFLFEYFSETQRNKGNFPGRFSGRQFSNSRSEMNVSTLELGDSALYLCASSLTDRGLETQYFGPGTRLLVL.

This clonotype showed up just a few times. The chain couples TRBV10-3 to TRBJ2-3; TRBD2 is a possible D gene (5 bases). The CDR3 sequence is 15 residues long. Germline values: CDR1 ENHRY, CDR2 SYGVKD. The V and J ends lost 7 bases and 4 bases respectively, with 18 bases between them. CDR3 coding DNA: TGTGCCATCAAGCGTAGAGAGGGTCGGGCAGATACGCAGTATTTT. Protein product: CAIKRREGRADTQYF.

This clonotype appeared a few times. The rearrangement joins TRBV15 to TRBJ1-6; no clear D gene. V was shortened by 2 bases and J by 9 bases, with 5 bases between the two germline ends. CDR3 length equals 12 residues. Germline loops: CDR1 LNHNV, CDR2 YYDKDF (reference sequence). The CDR3 bases are TGTGCCACCAGCAGACAGACTTCACCCCTCCACTTT. Encoded protein: CATSRQTSPLHF.

V usage is TRBV5-1 and J usage is TRBJ1-1; D is unclear. Trimming pared 3 bases from V and 0 bases from J, leaving 12 bases between. The germline gives CDR1 SGHRS, CDR2 YFSETQ. This CDR3 region has 15 residues. CDR3 in amino acids: CASSSSLLLNTEAFF. Here the CDR3 DNA reads TGCGCCAGCAGCTCGTCATTGTTGCTGAACACTGAAGCTTTCTTT. Looking up the rest from reference TRBV5-1 and TRBJ1-1 gives the full variable domain: KAGVTQTPRYLIKTRGQQVTLSCSPISGHRSVSWYQQTPGQGLQFLFEYFSETQRNKGNFPGRFSGRQFSNSRSEMNVSTLELGDSALYLCASSSSLLLNTEAFFGQGTRLTVV.